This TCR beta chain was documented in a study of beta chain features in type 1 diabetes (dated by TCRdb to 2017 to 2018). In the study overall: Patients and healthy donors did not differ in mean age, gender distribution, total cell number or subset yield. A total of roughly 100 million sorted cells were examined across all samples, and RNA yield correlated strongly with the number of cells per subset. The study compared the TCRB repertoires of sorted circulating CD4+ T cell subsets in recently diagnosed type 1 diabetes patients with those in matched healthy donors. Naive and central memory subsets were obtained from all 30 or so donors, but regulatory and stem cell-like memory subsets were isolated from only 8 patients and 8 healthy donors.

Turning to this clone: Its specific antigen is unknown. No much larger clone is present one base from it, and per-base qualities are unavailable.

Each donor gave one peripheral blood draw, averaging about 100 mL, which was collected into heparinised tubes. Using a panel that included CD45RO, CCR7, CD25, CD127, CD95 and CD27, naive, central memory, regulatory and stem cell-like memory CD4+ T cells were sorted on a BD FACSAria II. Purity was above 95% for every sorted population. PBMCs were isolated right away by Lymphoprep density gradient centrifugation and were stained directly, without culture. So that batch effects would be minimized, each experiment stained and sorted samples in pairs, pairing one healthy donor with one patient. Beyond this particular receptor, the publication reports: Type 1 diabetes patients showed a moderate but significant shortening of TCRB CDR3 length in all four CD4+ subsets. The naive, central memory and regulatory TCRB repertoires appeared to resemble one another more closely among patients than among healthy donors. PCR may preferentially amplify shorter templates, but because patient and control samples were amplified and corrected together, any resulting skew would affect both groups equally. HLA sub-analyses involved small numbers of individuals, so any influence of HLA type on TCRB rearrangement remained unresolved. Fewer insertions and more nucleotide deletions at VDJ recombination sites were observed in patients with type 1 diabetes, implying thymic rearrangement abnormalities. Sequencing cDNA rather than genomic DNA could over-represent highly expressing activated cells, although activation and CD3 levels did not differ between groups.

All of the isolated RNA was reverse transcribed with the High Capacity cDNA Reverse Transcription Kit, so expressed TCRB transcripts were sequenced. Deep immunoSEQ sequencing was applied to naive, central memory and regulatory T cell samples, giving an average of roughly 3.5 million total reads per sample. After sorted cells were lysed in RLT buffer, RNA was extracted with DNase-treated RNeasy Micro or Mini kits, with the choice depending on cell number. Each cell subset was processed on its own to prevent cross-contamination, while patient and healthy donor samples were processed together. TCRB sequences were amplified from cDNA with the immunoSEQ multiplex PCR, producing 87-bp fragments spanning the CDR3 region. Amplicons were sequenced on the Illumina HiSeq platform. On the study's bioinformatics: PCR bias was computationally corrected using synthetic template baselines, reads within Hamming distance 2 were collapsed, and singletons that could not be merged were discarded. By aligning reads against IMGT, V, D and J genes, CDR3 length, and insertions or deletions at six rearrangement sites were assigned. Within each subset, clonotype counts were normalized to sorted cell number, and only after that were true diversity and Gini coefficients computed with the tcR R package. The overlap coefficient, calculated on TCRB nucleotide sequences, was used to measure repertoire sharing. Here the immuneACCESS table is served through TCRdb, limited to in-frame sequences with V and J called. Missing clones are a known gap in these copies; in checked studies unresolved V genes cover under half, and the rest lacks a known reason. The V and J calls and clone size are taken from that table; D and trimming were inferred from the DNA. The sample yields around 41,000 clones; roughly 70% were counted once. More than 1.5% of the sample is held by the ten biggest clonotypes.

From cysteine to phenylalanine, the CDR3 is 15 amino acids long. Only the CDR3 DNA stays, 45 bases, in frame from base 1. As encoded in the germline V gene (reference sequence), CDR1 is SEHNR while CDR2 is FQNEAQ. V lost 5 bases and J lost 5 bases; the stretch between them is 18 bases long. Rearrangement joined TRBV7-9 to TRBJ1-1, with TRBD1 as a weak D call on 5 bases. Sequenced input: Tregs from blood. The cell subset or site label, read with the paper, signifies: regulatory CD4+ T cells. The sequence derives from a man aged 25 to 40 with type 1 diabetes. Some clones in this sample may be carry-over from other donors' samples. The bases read TGTGCCAGCAGCCGGTGGACATCCCGGGTTACTGAAGCTTTCTTT. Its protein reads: CASSRWTSRVTEAFF.